This record covers a single T cell receptor beta chain. This clonotype was seen more than once but under ten times. Its antigen remains unidentified. No base-level quality is on record; no much larger clone is a single base apart. Trimming leaves V shorter by 7 bases and J shorter by 9 bases, with the junction holding 9 bases beyond the gene matches. The CDR3 runs 12 residues from the cysteine to the phenylalanine. Solely the CDR3 DNA is kept, with 36 bases framed from the first base. In the germline V gene, CDR1 corresponds to SQVTM and CDR2 to ANQGSEA. The data are from a study of T cells after yellow fever vaccination (dated by TCRdb to about 2019). About the full investigation: The SMART-Seq v4 Ultra Low Input RNA kit was used to prepare libraries from fractions with low cell numbers. To follow T-cell clones before and after primary and booster YFV17D yellow fever vaccination, bulk TCR alpha and beta repertoires were sequenced over time. The cohort comprised two healthy male donors, one aged 18 to 30 and one aged 30 to 39 years. Blood was collected at multiple timepoints before and after primary and secondary immunization, and bulk PBMC replicates and cell subsets were isolated.

Explained via the paper, the treatment or condition label denotes: live attenuated yellow fever vaccine strain. Two biological replicates of bulk PBMCs were collected at each blood-draw timepoint. A standard Ficoll-Paque protocol was used to isolate PBMCs from peripheral blood. TriZol was used to extract RNA from bulk PBMCs, CD4 and CD8 fractions, and dextramer-positive and dextramer-negative fractions. Sequenced on an Illumina NovaSeq 6000. TCR cDNA was synthesized by 5'RACE template switching, which introduced a universal primer site and unique molecular identifiers. Priming of cDNA synthesis was performed from both the TCR alpha and TCR beta constant segments. Library amplification involved two PCR steps, and the second step added sample barcodes and sequencing adapters. Libraries were sequenced on Illumina HiSeq 2500 (2x100 bp) or NovaSeq (2x150 bp). The paper's processing steps were these. Reads were demultiplexed and collapsed into UMI consensus sequences with MIGEC, and V(D)J alignment was performed with MiXCR. Clonotypes responding to the vaccine were identified with edgeR on replicate PBMC samples, with the criteria of FDR below 0.01 and a log2 fold change above 5 up to day 15. Bulk clonotypes were assigned CD4 or CD8 identity according to which sequenced CD4 or CD8 repertoire held them at higher abundance. TCRdb redid the processing of the public reads, applying fastp at Q25 and MiXCR, and retained in-frame beta chains. Rows merge per CDR3 protein into single entries with the most common DNA and genes. TCRdb, not the authors, supplied the V and J calls. The sample table holds some 400,000 distinct CDR3 sequences, of which approximately 19% were seen once. The top ten clones comprise around 17% of the sample.

Overall study outcomes, separate from this receptor: A small fraction of clonotypes showed up in both the CD4 and CD8 compartments, probably as a result of convergent recombination. Compared with the primary T-cell response, the secondary T-cell response was weaker but faster, peaking on day 5 rather than day 15. After the booster, most of the clones that had expanded following primary vaccination were detected again (roughly 97% of CD4 and around 90% of CD8), which suggests that memory was broadly maintained. The study included only a couple of donors, which limits how far the findings can be generalized. Computational filtering was needed because FACS-sorted repertoires could contain abundant contaminating clonotypes from the bulk population.

The TCR was taken from a man aged 18 to 30 who received the YFV17D yellow fever vaccine. The sample here was PBMCs, taken before the yellow fever booster vaccination. The sequence is built from TRBV29-1 and TRBJ2-1, with 7 bases in between that match TRBD2. Here is the DNA: TGCAGCGCTTCGCGGGGGAACGGTGAGCAGTTCTTC. It specifies CSASRGNGEQFF.